Following are 5 T cell receptor beta chains from one sample sequenced in a study of T cells after yellow fever vaccination. TCRdb reprocessed the 5' RACE reads with MiXCR, giving one entry per CDR3 protein. The table records 300,000 to 350,000 distinct CDR3 sequences, 3.5% to 4.5% of them present only once. The sequencing used PBMCs, collected 15 days after the yellow fever booster vaccination. These receptors came from a man between 18 and 35 years old who received the YFV17D yellow fever vaccine.

This clonotype has ten or more counts. The chain joins TRBV6-5 to TRBJ2-4, with D uncertain. The CDR3 is 14 residues long. Per the germline V gene, CDR1 is MNHEY and CDR2 is SVGAGI. Trimming took off 0 bases at V and 9 bases at J, with 12 bases between the two ends. The DNA of the CDR3 is TGTGCCAGCAGTTACTCGAATACAATCCCCATTCAGTACTTC. Translation: CASSYSNTIPIQYF.

This clonotype came up many times. CDR3 DNA: TGCGCCAGCAGCTTGGGGGTAGAACGAGAGACCCAGTACTTC. The encoded protein is CASSLGVERETQYF. This sequence joins TRBV5-1 and TRBJ2-5, with unresolved D. The V end was cut by 0 bases, the J end by 4 bases, with 10 bases between. The CDR3 totals 14 residues. The germline V gene encodes CDR1 SGHRS and CDR2 YFSETQ.

This clonotype was recorded at least ten times. V is TRBV5-1 and J is TRBJ2-3, with 11 bases lining up with TRBD1. The V gene end was trimmed by 4 bases and the J gene end by 4 bases; junction bases not matched to a gene: 8. Germline V gene data show CDR1 as SGHRS and CDR2 as YFSETQ. The CDR3 runs 16 residues. CDR3 nucleotide sequence: TGCGCCAGCAGCCAGGGACAGGGGGAAGTGTCAGATACGCAGTATTTT. Translated, it gives CASSQGQGEVSDTQYF.

This clonotype was recorded many times. The rearrangement uses TRBV7-3 and TRBJ1-2, with TRBD1 matching over 9 bases. The germline CDR1 and CDR2 sequences are SGHTA and FQGTGA. The CDR3 spans 16 residues. Trimming removed 5 bases from V and 7 bases from J; junction bases left unmatched: 14. CDR3 loop: CASSAPHGQGISGYTF. The CDR3 coding sequence is TGTGCCAGCAGCGCCCCACATGGACAGGGGATCAGTGGCTACACCTTC.

The chain has TRBV3-1 and TRBJ2-1; possibly TRBD1 or TRBD2 for D (7 bases each). The V end was cut by 3 bases, the J end by 3 bases, with 15 bases between. The CDR3 has 16 amino acids. Germline V gene sequence: CDR1 LGHDT, CDR2 YNNKEL (reference sequence). The CDR3 is CASSHAQGGGYNEQFF. The CDR3 DNA follows: TGTGCCAGCAGCCATGCCCAGGGGGGGGGCTACAATGAGCAGTTCTTC.